The next 29 T cell receptor beta chains were all read from a single sample in a study of blood T cell repertoires in COVID-19. Sequencing was performed with immunoSEQ multiplex PCR; in TCRdb, only in-frame clones are kept and a portion is missing. The sample lists roughly 290,000 clones, around four fifths seen once, with around 3.7% in the top ten. Input material: peripheral blood. The receptor source for this set is a woman between 50 and 59 years old with active or convalescent COVID-19.

V and J are TRBV5-1 and TRBJ2-3, with D unresolved. Germline V gene lookup returns CDR1 SGHRS and CDR2 YFSETQ. The germline V and J ends were trimmed by 2 bases and 2 bases, with 9 bases remaining between them. The CDR3 totals 14 residues. Here the CDR3 reads CASSLVGTTDTQYF. CDR3 DNA: TGCGCCAGCAGCTTAGTCGGTACCACAGATACGCAGTATTTT.

This rearrangement joins TRBV2 to TRBJ1-1; D not resolved. Trimming left V 3 bases short and J 2 bases short, with 10 bases between. The CDR3 covers 14 residues. Per the germline V gene, CDR1 is SNHLY and CDR2 is FYNNEI. The CDR3, as DNA: TGTGCCAGCAGTGATATACGGTTTAACACTGAAGCTTTCTTT. Translation gives CASSDIRFNTEAFF.

The chain carries TRBV11-3 and TRBJ2-2; TRBD1 aligns across 11 bases. The CDR3 loop spans 17 amino acids. Germline CDR1 reads SGHNT; CDR2 reads YENEEA. With 4 bases clipped from V and 5 bases from J, the junction kept 9 bases outside the gene matches. For the CDR3, the DNA is TGTGCCAGCAGCTCCCCCCCCGGGACAGGGGGAACCGGGGAGCTGTTTTTT. Translated: CASSSPPGTGGTGELFF.

J is TRBJ1-1 and V is TRBV30; possibly TRBD1 for D (6 bases). Trimming shortened V by 2 bases and J by 3 bases, and 16 bases separated the two germline ends. This CDR3 is built from 15 residues. Per the germline V gene, CDR1 is GTSNPN and CDR2 is SVGIG (reference sequence). DNA for the CDR3: TGTGCCTGGAGTAGGGCGAGAAACAGGGACACTGAAGCTTTCTTT. Its protein product is CAWSRARNRDTEAFF. Combining the CDR3 with reference TRBV30 and TRBJ1-1 gives the whole variable domain SQTIHQWPATLVQPVGSPLSLECTVEGTSNPNLYWYRQAAGRGLQLLFYSVGIGQISSEVPQNLSASRPQDRQFILSSKKLLLSDSGFYLCAWSRARNRDTEAFFGQGTRLTVV.

The J gene is TRBJ1-2, the V gene TRBV30, with 8 bases that match TRBD1. J lost 8 bases, V lost 3 bases, and 5 bases had no gene match. The CDR3 extends over 12 amino acids. Germline loops: CDR1 GTSNPN, CDR2 SVGIG (reference sequence). The CDR3 DNA is TGTGCCTGGAGCAGGACAGGGTGGGGCTACACCTTC. As protein: CAWSRTGWGYTF.

The genes are TRBV2 and TRBJ1-3; 10 bases are a match to TRBD1. Unmatched junction bases numbered 1, after V lost 6 bases and J lost 2 bases. Looked up from germline, CDR1 is SNHLY and CDR2 is FYNNEI. There are 14 residues in the CDR3. CDR3 bases: TGTGCCAGCAGCGGGACAGGGGCTGGAAACACCATATATTTT. Residues: CASSGTGAGNTIYF.

In this sample, this clone turned up many times. The V and J genes are TRBV4-1 and TRBJ2-5, with TRBD1 matching 7 bases. Germline assignment: CDR1 MGHRA and CDR2 YSYEKL. V lost 4 bases, J lost 4 bases, and 9 bases stayed unmatched. This CDR3 is built from 15 residues. In DNA form, the CDR3 reads TGCGCCAGCAGCCGAACAGGGGATAGTGGAGAGACCCAGTACTTC. Protein: CASSRTGDSGETQYF.

The chain recombines TRBV18 with TRBJ2-3; 8 bases are a match to TRBD2. The CDR3 length is 16 residues. The germline gives CDR1 KGHSH, CDR2 LQKENI. V shed 2 bases and J 0 bases; nucleotides not matched to a gene: 4. CDR3 bases: TGTGCCAGCTCACCAATGGTAGCGGGAAGCACAGATACGCAGTATTTT. Encoded protein: CASSPMVAGSTDTQYF.

The chain uses TRBV6-1 and TRBJ1-5; TRBD1 might be the D (5 bases). The germline CDR1 and CDR2 sequences are MNHNS and SASEGT. Trimming took 2 bases from V and 2 from J, leaving 10 bases between them. This CDR3 is 15 amino acids long. CDR3 loop: CASSELRGGNQPQHF. The CDR3 nucleotides read TGTGCCAGCAGTGAATTGCGGGGGGGCAATCAGCCCCAGCATTTT.

The chain links TRBV28 to TRBJ2-1; 11 bases align to TRBD2. Germline trimming cut 3 bases from V and 7 bases from J; bases unmatched to any gene: 5. CDR3 length: 15 amino acids. The germline CDR1 and CDR2 sequences are MDHEN and SYDVKM. The CDR3 protein is CASSFLAGGLNEQFF. As DNA, the CDR3 is TGTGCCAGCAGTTTCCTAGCGGGAGGACTTAATGAGCAGTTCTTC.

The V gene is TRBV19, the J gene TRBJ1-4; no firm D call. V lost 3 bases to trimming and J lost 7 bases, with 15 bases between them. The CDR3 runs 15 residues. CDR1 and CDR2 from the germline V gene are LNHDA and SQIVND (reference sequence). The CDR3 reads CASSIPGGGGEKLFF. CDR3 DNA sequence: TGTGCCAGTAGTATCCCAGGAGGTGGCGGTGAAAAACTGTTTTTT.

The rearrangement uses TRBV18 and TRBJ1-1; D remains ambiguous. This CDR3 spans 14 amino acids. V was pared by 2 bases and J by 4 bases, with 11 bases between. CDR1 and CDR2 (germline): KGHSH, LQKENI. The CDR3 DNA follows: TGTGCCAGCTCACCAAGCGTGGTGTTCACTGAAGCTTTCTTT. It codes for CASSPSVVFTEAFF.

The J gene is TRBJ1-5, the V gene TRBV2; 7 bases match TRBD1. The CDR3 length is 14 residues. Germline V gene data show CDR1 as SNHLY and CDR2 as FYNNEI. Trimming at V came to 7 bases and at J to 9 bases, leaving 12 bases not matched to a gene. The CDR3 bases are TGTGCCAGCACCCTAGGACAGGCGTCTCGGCCCCAGCATTTT. It encodes CASTLGQASRPQHF.

The J gene is TRBJ2-5, the V gene TRBV28; D possibly corresponds to TRBD2 (5 bases). The CDR3 sequence is 13 residues long. With 6 bases removed from V and 0 bases from J, the gap between germline ends came to 8 bases. CDR1 is MDHEN, CDR2 SYDVKM, per germline. The CDR3 DNA reads as TGTGCCAGCAGCACGGGATACCAAGAGACCCAGTACTTC. Protein product: CASSTGYQETQYF. The full variable domain, with the rest looked up from reference TRBV28 and TRBJ2-5, is DVKVTQSSRYLVKRTGEKVFLECVQDMDHENMFWYRQDPGLGLRLIYFSYDVKMKEKGDIPEGYSVSREKKERFSLILESASTNQTSMYLCASSTGYQETQYFGPGTRLLVL.

This chain uses TRBV7-6 with TRBJ1-2; 9 nucleotides align to TRBD1. This CDR3 spans 16 amino acids. Germline assignment: CDR1 SGHVS and CDR2 FNYEAQ. J lost 3 bases, V lost 2 bases, and 7 bases had no gene match. In nucleotides, the CDR3 is TGTGCCAGCAGCTTATCCGGGACAGGGCGGTACTATGGCTACACCTTC. Its translation: CASSLSGTGRYYGYTF.

This CDR3 is CRADPPRGTEAFF. The CDR3 region has the DNA TGCAGAGCAGACCCACCCAGGGGCACTGAAGCTTTCTTT. The rearrangement uses TRBV29-1 and TRBJ1-1, with D perhaps TRBD1 (6 bases). CDR3 length: 13 residues. Germline values: CDR1 SQVTM, CDR2 ANQGSEA. The full variable domain, completed using reference TRBV29-1 and TRBJ1-1, is SAVISQKPSRDICQRGTSLTIQCQVDSQVTMMFWYRQQPGQSLTLIATANQGSEATYESGFVIDKFPISRPNLTFSTLTVSNMSPEDSSIYLCRADPPRGTEAFFGQGTRLTVV.

The rearrangement uses TRBV28 and TRBJ1-2, with D unclear. This CDR3 is built from 12 residues. V was shortened by 6 bases and J by 3 bases, with 8 bases between the two germline ends. Germline values: CDR1 MDHEN, CDR2 SYDVKM. CDR3 DNA sequence: TGTGCCAGCAGCGGGTCCGACTATGGCTACACCTTC. It encodes CASSGSDYGYTF.

This chain joins TRBV6-4 and TRBJ2-1; perhaps TRBD2 as D (6 bases). The germline V gene encodes CDR1 MRHNA and CDR2 SNTAGT. The CDR3 has 12 amino acids. V lost 6 bases and J lost 7, with 10 bases in between. Written as DNA, the CDR3 is TGTGCCAGCAGCAGACTAGATAATGAGCAGTTCTTC. Translating gives CASSRLDNEQFF.

V and J are TRBV27 and TRBJ1-1; 8 bases map to TRBD1. Germline lookup yields CDR1 MNHEY and CDR2 SMNVEV (reference sequence). Trimming cost V 0 bases and J 0 bases; bases outside gene matches: 12. The CDR3 loop spans 19 amino acids. The CDR3 DNA is TGTGCCAGCAGTTTATCCCCCGGACAGGGCGAAAAGATGAACACTGAAGCTTTCTTT. This encodes CASSLSPGQGEKMNTEAFF.

The chain couples TRBV15 to TRBJ2-7; tentatively, D is TRBD2 (5 bases). This CDR3 contains 14 residues. The V and J ends lost 0 bases and 2 bases respectively, with 8 bases between them. CDR1 is LNHNV and CDR2 is YYDKDF in the germline V gene (reference sequence). DNA for the CDR3: TGTGCCACCAGCAGAGATACGGGAACCTACGAGCAGTACTTC. This sequence encodes CATSRDTGTYEQYF.

This chain connects TRBV5-1 to TRBJ2-5; no reliable D call. Between the trimmed V and J ends, which lost 0 bases and 2 bases, there was a span of 8 bases. This CDR3 comprises 14 residues. Germline V gene lookup returns CDR1 SGHRS and CDR2 YFSETQ. The CDR3 sequence: CASSLATVQETQYF. CDR3 DNA: TGCGCCAGCAGCTTGGCTACAGTTCAAGAGACCCAGTACTTC.

The V gene is TRBV3-1 (or the pseudogene TRBV3-2), the J gene TRBJ1-2, with 7 bases matching TRBD1. Trimming took 0 bases from V and 6 from J; bases not matched to a gene: 7. Per germline, CDR1 LGHDT and CDR2 YNNKEL (reference sequence). The CDR3 loop spans 15 amino acids. The CDR3: CASSQEGGTANGYTF. In nucleotides, the CDR3 is TGTGCCAGCAGCCAAGAGGGCGGGACAGCGAATGGCTACACCTTC.

The chain carries TRBV7-9 and TRBJ1-4, with TRBD1 matching 9 bases. Per the germline V gene, CDR1 is SEHNR and CDR2 is FQNEAQ (reference sequence). With 4 bases clipped from V and 8 bases from J, the junction kept 5 bases outside the gene matches. This CDR3 is built from 14 residues. This chain's CDR3 is CASSSTGTGEKLFF. In nucleotides, the CDR3 is TGTGCCAGCAGCTCCACCGGGACAGGGGAAAAACTGTTTTTT.

V is TRBV28 and J is TRBJ1-5; D gene uncertain. Per germline, CDR1 MDHEN and CDR2 SYDVKM. Trimming took 6 bases from V and 2 from J, leaving 14 bases between them. This CDR3 spans 15 amino acids. The CDR3 here is CASSLHPVGNQPQHF. CDR3 nucleotide sequence: TGTGCCAGCAGCCTCCATCCAGTGGGCAATCAGCCCCAGCATTTT.

In nucleotides, the CDR3 is TGTGCCAGCAGCACACTAGCGGGAGGTGCGCAGTATTTT. This sequence encodes CASSTLAGGAQYF. The chain is built from TRBV3-1 (or the pseudogene TRBV3-2) and TRBJ2-3, with 12 positions matching TRBD2. CDR1 and CDR2 from the germline V gene are LGHDT and YNNKEL (reference sequence). The trim removed 5 bases at V and 10 bases at J, leaving 4 bases unmatched. CDR3 length: 13 residues.

V is TRBV18 and J is TRBJ1-2; D not resolved. The ends were cut back, 4 bases at V and 3 bases at J, with 12 bases in the middle. Germline CDR1 and CDR2: KGHSH and LQKENI. The CDR3 contains 14 residues. Written as DNA, the CDR3 is TGTGCCAGCTCACAGGGAGGACCGGACTATGGCTACACCTTC. Amino acid sequence: CASSQGGPDYGYTF. Filled out from reference TRBV18 and TRBJ1-2, the complete variable domain reads NAGVMQNPRHLVRRRGQEARLRCSPMKGHSHVYWYRQLPEEGLKFMVYLQKENIIDESGMPKERFSAEFPKEGPSILRIQQVVRGDSAAYFCASSQGGPDYGYTFGSGTRLTVV.

V is TRBV27 and J is TRBJ1-4; TRBD1 might be the D (5 bases). The CDR3 is 14 amino acids. Per the germline V gene, CDR1 is MNHEY and CDR2 is SMNVEV (reference sequence). With 3 bases removed from V and 8 bases from J, the gap between germline ends came to 13 bases. The CDR3 region has the DNA TGTGCCAGCAGTTTGGGGCGTGGGTCCGAAAAACTGTTTTTT. Translating gives CASSLGRGSEKLFF.

The chain employs TRBV9 and TRBJ2-2, with TRBD1 matching over 7 bases. Trimming took 4 bases from V and 3 from J; bases not matched to a gene: 3. The CDR3 spans 14 residues. Germline values: CDR1 SGDLS, CDR2 YYNGEE. The DNA for the CDR3 is TGTGCCAGCAGCACACAGGGGTACACCGGGGAGCTGTTTTTT. This gives the protein CASSTQGYTGELFF.

The rearrangement links TRBV28 to TRBJ2-7; no reliable D call. Germline CDR1 MDHEN, CDR2 SYDVKM. CDR3 length equals 14 residues. The V end lost 4 bases, the J end lost 2 bases, and 12 bases lay between the germline ends. The CDR3 region has the DNA TGTGCCAGCAGTTCCCATAGAACGCCCTACGAGCAGTACTTC. It translates to CASSSHRTPYEQYF.